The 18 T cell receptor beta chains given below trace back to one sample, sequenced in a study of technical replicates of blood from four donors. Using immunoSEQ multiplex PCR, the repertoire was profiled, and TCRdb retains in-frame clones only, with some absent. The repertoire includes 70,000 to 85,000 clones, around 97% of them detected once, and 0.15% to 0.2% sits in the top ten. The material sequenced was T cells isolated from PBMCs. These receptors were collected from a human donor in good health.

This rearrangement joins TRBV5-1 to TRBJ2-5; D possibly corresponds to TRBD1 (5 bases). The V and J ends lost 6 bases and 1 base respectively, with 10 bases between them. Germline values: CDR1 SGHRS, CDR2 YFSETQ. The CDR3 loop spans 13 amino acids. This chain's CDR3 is CASTIQGQETQYF. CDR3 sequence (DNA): TGCGCCAGCACAATTCAGGGCCAAGAGACCCAGTACTTC.

DNA for the CDR3: TGTGCCAGCAGTTTAATCGGACTATCGACTACACGGGACACAGATACGCAGTATTTT. It encodes CASSLIGLSTTRDTDTQYF. The J gene is TRBJ2-3, the V gene TRBV28; perhaps TRBD2 as D (6 bases). Germline-derived CDR1 and CDR2 are MDHEN and SYDVKM. Deletions cut 2 bases from V and 2 bases from J, with 23 bases between. The length of the CDR3 is 19 residues. The variable domain in full, completed from reference TRBV28 and TRBJ2-3, reads DVKVTQSSRYLVKRTGEKVFLECVQDMDHENMFWYRQDPGLGLRLIYFSYDVKMKEKGDIPEGYSVSREKKERFSLILESASTNQTSMYLCASSLIGLSTTRDTDTQYFGPGTRLTVL.

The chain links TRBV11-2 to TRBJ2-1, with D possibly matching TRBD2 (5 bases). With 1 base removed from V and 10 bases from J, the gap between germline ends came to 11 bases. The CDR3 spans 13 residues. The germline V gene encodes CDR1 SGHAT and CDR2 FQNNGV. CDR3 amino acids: CASSLGSWEEQFF. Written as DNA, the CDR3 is TGTGCCAGCAGCTTAGGCAGCTGGGAGGAGCAGTTCTTC.

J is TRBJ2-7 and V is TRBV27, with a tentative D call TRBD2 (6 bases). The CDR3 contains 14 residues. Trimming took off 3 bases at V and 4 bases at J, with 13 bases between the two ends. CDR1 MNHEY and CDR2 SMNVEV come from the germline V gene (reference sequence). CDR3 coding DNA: TGTGCCAGCAGTTTGGAGGGGCCCGCGTACGAGCAGTACTTC. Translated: CASSLEGPAYEQYF.

CDR3 nucleotides: TGCGCCAGCAGCTCGGAGCGGGGGGACTCCTACAATGAGCAGTTCTTC. This gives the protein CASSSERGDSYNEQFF. This rearrangement joins TRBV5-1 to TRBJ2-1; 9 bases fit TRBD2. Unmatched junction bases numbered 4, after V lost 3 bases and J lost 0 bases. The V gene's germline CDR1 is SGHRS and CDR2 YFSETQ. The CDR3 has 16 amino acids.

CDR3 DNA sequence: TGTGCCAGCAGTGTTTGGACAGGGGTCAACGAGCAGTACTTC. This sequence encodes CASSVWTGVNEQYF. The chain is built from TRBV2 and TRBJ2-7; 9 bases line up with TRBD1. From germline, CDR1 is SNHLY and CDR2 FYNNEI. The CDR3 length is 14 residues. The V segment lost 4 bases and the J segment 5 bases; nucleotides outside the gene matches: 6.

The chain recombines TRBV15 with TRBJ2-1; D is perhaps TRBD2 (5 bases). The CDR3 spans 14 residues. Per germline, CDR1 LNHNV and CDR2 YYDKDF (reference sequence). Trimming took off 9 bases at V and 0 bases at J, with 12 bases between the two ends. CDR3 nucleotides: TGTGCCACGGGAGCGGCTAGCTCCTACAATGAGCAGTTCTTC. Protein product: CATGAASSYNEQFF.

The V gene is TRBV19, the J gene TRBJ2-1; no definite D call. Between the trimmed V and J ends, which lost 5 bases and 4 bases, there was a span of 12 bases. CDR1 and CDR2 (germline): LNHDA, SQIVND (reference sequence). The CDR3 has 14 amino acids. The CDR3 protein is CASSVAFMYNEQFF. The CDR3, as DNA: TGTGCCAGTAGTGTGGCATTCATGTACAATGAGCAGTTCTTC.

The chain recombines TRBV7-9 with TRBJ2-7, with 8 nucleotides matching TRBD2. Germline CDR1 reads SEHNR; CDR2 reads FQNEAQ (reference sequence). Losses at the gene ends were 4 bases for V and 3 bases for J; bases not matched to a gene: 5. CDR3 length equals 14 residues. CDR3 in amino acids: CASSSSGSFYEQYF. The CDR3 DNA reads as TGTGCCAGCAGCTCGAGCGGGAGCTTCTACGAGCAGTACTTC.

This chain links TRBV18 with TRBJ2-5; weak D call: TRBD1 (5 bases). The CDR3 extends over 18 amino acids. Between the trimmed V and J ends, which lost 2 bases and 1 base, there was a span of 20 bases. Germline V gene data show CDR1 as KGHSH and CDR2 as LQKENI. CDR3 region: CASSPGAGSTSPQETQYF. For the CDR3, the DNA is TGTGCCAGCTCACCAGGGGCAGGATCCACCTCTCCCCAAGAGACCCAGTACTTC.

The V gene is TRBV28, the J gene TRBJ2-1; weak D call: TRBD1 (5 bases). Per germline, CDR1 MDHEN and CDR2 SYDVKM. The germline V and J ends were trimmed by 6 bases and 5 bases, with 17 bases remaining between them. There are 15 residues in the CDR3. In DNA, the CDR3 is TGTGCCAGCAGGGTAGGGGTGGCCGTGGACAATGAGCAGTTCTTC. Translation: CASRVGVAVDNEQFF.

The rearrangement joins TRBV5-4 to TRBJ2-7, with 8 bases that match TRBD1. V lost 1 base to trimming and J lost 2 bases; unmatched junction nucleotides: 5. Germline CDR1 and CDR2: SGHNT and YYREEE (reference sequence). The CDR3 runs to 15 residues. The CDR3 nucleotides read TGTGCCAGCAGCTTGTTTCCACAGGGGGCCTACGAGCAGTACTTC. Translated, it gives CASSLFPQGAYEQYF.

The CDR3 DNA sequence: TGTGCCAGCAGCCCCGACAGTTTCTCCCCCGGGGAGCTGTTTTTT. Residues: CASSPDSFSPGELFF. The chain employs TRBV7-9 and TRBJ2-2, with D tentatively TRBD1 (5 bases). This CDR3 is 15 amino acids long. Trimming left V 5 bases short and J 6 bases short, with 16 bases between. The germline gives CDR1 SEHNR, CDR2 FQNEAQ (reference sequence).

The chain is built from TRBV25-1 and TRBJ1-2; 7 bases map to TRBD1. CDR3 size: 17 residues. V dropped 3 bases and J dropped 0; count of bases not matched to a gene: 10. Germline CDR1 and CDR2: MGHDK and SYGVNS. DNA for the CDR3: TGTGCCAGCAGTGATTTGGGGAAGGGGGCGACTAACTATGGCTACACCTTC. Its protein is CASSDLGKGATNYGYTF.

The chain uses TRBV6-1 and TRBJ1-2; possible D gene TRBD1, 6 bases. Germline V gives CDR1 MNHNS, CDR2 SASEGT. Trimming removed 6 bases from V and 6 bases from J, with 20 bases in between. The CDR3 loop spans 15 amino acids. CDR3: CASRAMGGLFHGYTF. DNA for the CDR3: TGTGCCAGCAGAGCGATGGGGGGGCTTTTTCATGGCTACACCTTC.

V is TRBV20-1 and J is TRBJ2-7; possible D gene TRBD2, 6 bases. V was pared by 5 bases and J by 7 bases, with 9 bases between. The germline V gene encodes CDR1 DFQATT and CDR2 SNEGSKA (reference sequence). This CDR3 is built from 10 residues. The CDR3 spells CSAWDSEQYF. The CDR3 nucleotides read TGCAGTGCTTGGGACTCGGAGCAGTACTTC.

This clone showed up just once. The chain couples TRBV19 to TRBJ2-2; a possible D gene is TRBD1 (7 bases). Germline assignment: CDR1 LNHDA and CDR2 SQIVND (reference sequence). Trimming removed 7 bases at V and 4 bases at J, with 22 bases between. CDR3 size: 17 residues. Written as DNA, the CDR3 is TGTGCCAGTACCCACCCAGGGGGAGGACGAATCACCGGGGAGCTGTTTTTT. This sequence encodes CASTHPGGGRITGELFF.

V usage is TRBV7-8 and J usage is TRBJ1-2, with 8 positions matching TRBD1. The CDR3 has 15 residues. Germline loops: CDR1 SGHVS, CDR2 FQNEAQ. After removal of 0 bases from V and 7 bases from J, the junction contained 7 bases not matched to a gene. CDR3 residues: CASSLARQGFSGYTF. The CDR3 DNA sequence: TGTGCCAGCAGCTTAGCTAGACAGGGGTTTAGTGGCTACACCTTC.